The present T cell receptor beta chain was sequenced within a study of OX40 agonist ivuxolimab in advanced cancers. Notes on the research overall: The costimulatory receptor OX40 (CD134) was targeted by ivuxolimab, a fully human IgG2 agonistic monoclonal antibody. Three dose-escalation patients achieved partial responses, one with hepatocellular carcinoma and two with cutaneous melanoma. The dose-escalation cohort was about 83% male with a mean age of about 54 years, ranging from about 23 to 85. Patients were allowed to have had prior anti-PD-1, anti-PD-L1 or anti-CTLA-4 therapy, and 30% to 40% of the dose-escalation patients had previously received checkpoint inhibitors. Peripheral TCRbeta sequencing was intended to test whether TCR sequence diversity was altered and clonal T-cell expansion was caused by ivuxolimab. Among the 52 dose-escalation patients, 19 had hepatocellular carcinoma, approximately 15 melanoma, 9 renal cell carcinoma and 9 head and neck cancer. Intravenous ivuxolimab was administered to patients every 2 weeks at six dose levels: 0.01, 0.1, 0.3, 1.5, 3 and 10 mg/kg. The monotherapy dose-escalation portion (N of about 50 patients) of the phase I ivuxolimab trial is reported in the paper.

Spanning cysteine to phenylalanine, the CDR3 consists of 13 amino acids. Only the CDR3 DNA stays, 39 bases, in frame from base 1. V sheds 3 bases and J sheds 5 bases, leaving 8 bases between their ends. From the germline V gene, CDR1 is MDHEN and CDR2 is SYDVKM. General conclusions and limits of the study: The antigen specificity of the clonally expanded peripheral T cells was not determined. Partial responders in the 0.1-3.0 mg/kg groups had among the lowest normalized peripheral clonal expansion, especially among CD8+ T cells. Clonal expansion of both CD4+ and CD8+ blood T cells was observed from baseline to week 6 at doses 0.1 to 3.0 mg/kg. Low levels of normalized T-cell clonal expansion were also seen in some patients who did not respond. After ivuxolimab, expanded clones were on average more numerous among CD8+ T cells than among CD4+ T cells.

A word on this clone: The specificity of this receptor is unknown. The record has no base qualities; no much larger clone is one base away.

Patients with a history of autoimmune disease or receiving systemic immunosuppression were excluded from the trial. Peripheral blood for TCR sequencing was collected from all dose cohorts at baseline, on cycle 4 day 1, and on cycle 7 day 1. Samples came from an open-label, multicenter, first-in-human phase I dose-escalation trial of ivuxolimab. The trial enrolled adults with locally advanced or metastatic head and neck squamous cell, hepatocellular, melanoma or renal cell carcinoma. Before TCR sequencing, CD4+ and CD8+ T cells were separately sorted from peripheral blood. Genomic DNA was isolated from the sorted cells so that the TCRbeta CDR3 region could be sequenced. The immunoSEQ Assay was used for sequencing of TCRbeta CDR3 regions. Not all clones reach the TCRdb copy of this immuneACCESS table, which keeps in-frame sequences only. Checked studies attribute under half of the gap to unresolved V genes and leave the rest unexplained. This sample has 48,000 or so clones in its table, and under 95% of those were observed once. Together, the top ten hold 12% of the sample.

Rearrangement joined TRBV28 to TRBJ2-1; the D gene remains uncertain. The TCR sequence derives from an adult with an advanced solid tumor such as melanoma, head and neck, liver or kidney cancer. The sample in question was CD4+ or CD8+ T cells sorted from blood, obtained in a trial of the OX40 agonist ivuxolimab. The CDR3: CASSFGTNNEQFF. The bases read TGTGCCAGCAGTTTCGGTACTAACAATGAGCAGTTCTTC.